This T cell receptor (beta chain) appears in the sequencing data of a study of vaccination and CD4 T cells after COVID-19. Turning to the study itself: Convalescent individuals exhibited SARS-CoV-2 positivity on nasal swab PCR, with eight to ten mild and one severe presentation. The cells in question were stimulated using overlapping spike peptides derived from SARS-CoV-2, HCoV-NL63, HCoV-OC43 and HCoV-229E.

The sample's treatment: approximately 11-day PBMC culture with coronavirus spike peptide pools or control peptides (ViraFEST assay). This CDR3 has 13 amino acids. CDR1 and CDR2 (germline): SGHAT, FQNNGV. With 5 bases removed from V and 6 bases from J, the gap between germline ends came to 13 bases. An Oncomine TCR Beta short-read assay was used to sequence the DNA from cultured CD4+ T cells. A single record per CDR3 protein comes from TCRdb applying MiXCR to the PCR reads. The data contain roughly 20,000 distinct CDR3 sequences, approximately 40% of them seen just once; the ten biggest clones take up 2.5% to 3%. In regard to this clonotype: What it binds is not known.

This sample comprised CD4+ T cells from blood, cultured in vitro, obtained after SARS-CoV-2 vaccination. The TCR sequence derives from a human donor who had recovered from COVID-19. This chain connects TRBV11-2 to TRBJ1-2; a possible D gene is TRBD1 (5 bases). CDR3 loop: CASSKFRVHGYTF. CDR3 coding DNA: TGTGCCAGCAGCAAGTTCAGGGTCCATGGCTACACCTTC. The complete variable domain, with remaining parts taken from reference TRBV11-2 and TRBJ1-2, reads EAGVAQSPRYKIIEKRQSVAFWCNPISGHATLYWYQQILGQGPKLLIQFQNNGVVDDSQLPKDRFSAERLKGVDSTLKIQPAKLEDSAVYLCASSKFRVHGYTFGSGTRLTVV.